The 10 T cell receptor beta chains presented below share a single source sample, sequenced in a study of T cell responses to AZD1222 COVID-19 vaccine. Measured with immunoSEQ multiplex PCR; TCRdb has only the in-frame clones, and not every one. This sample yields 34,000 or so clones, of which about 88% are seen a single time; around 6.6% belongs to the top ten. Sequenced material: peripheral blood, taken on day 0 of AZD1222 vaccination. The origin of the receptors is an adult in good health.

The rearrangement links TRBV12-3 or TRBV12-4 to TRBJ2-7; D possibly corresponds to TRBD2 (5 bases). The CDR3 sequence is 12 residues long. V was pared by 3 bases and J by 5 bases, with 8 bases between. CDR3 amino acids: CASSFEGHEQYF. The CDR3 DNA sequence: TGTGCCAGCAGTTTCGAGGGCCACGAGCAGTACTTC.

The chain recombines TRBV10-1 with TRBJ1-5, with a tentative D call TRBD1 (5 bases). The V and J ends lost 7 bases and 5 bases respectively, with 9 bases between them. Per the germline V gene, CDR1 is WNHNN and CDR2 is SYGVQD (reference sequence). CDR3 length equals 12 residues. CDR3 DNA: TGCGCCAGCAAAGGGGCGCATCAGCCCCAGCATTTT. Residues: CASKGAHQPQHF.

CDR3 DNA: TGTGCCAGCAGCAACCAGGGGGAAGGTTACGAGCAGTACTTC. As protein: CASSNQGEGYEQYF. This chain uses TRBV6-5 with TRBJ2-7; TRBD1 agrees at 7 bases. The germline V gene has CDR1 MNHEY and CDR2 SVGAGI. The CDR3 is 14 residues long. With V trimmed by 6 bases and J by 4 bases, 9 bases remained unmatched.

The gene calls are TRBV28 and TRBJ2-2; D not certain. The CDR3 spans 15 residues. V lost 6 bases and J lost 2, with 13 bases in between. Germline V gives CDR1 MDHEN, CDR2 SYDVKM. This chain's CDR3 is CASRREDGNTGELFF. DNA of the CDR3: TGTGCCAGCAGAAGAGAGGACGGTAACACCGGGGAGCTGTTTTTT.

The CDR3 DNA is TGTGCCAGCAGTGAAGGTGAGGCAGGGTCCGATCAGCCCCAGCATTTT. It is translated as CASSEGEAGSDQPQHF. The chain couples TRBV2 to TRBJ1-5; TRBD1 might be the D (5 bases). V lost 1 base, J lost 5 bases, and 15 bases lay in between. The germline V gene has CDR1 SNHLY and CDR2 FYNNEI. CDR3 length equals 16 residues. The complete variable domain, with remaining parts taken from reference TRBV2 and TRBJ1-5, reads EPEVTQTPSHQVTQMGQEVILRCVPISNHLYFYWYRQILGQKVEFLVSFYNNEISEKSEIFDDQFSVERPDGSNFTLKIRSTKLEDSAMYFCASSEGEAGSDQPQHFGDGTRLSIL.

V and J are TRBV6-5 and TRBJ1-4; the match to TRBD1 covers 10 bases. There are 14 residues in the CDR3. Trimming cost V 4 bases and J 8 bases; bases outside gene matches: 4. Germline V gene sequence: CDR1 MNHEY, CDR2 SVGAGI. CDR3 bases: TGTGCCAGCAGTTCGACAGGGGGCGGGGAAAAACTGTTTTTT. Translated: CASSSTGGGEKLFF.

The chain recombines TRBV6-5 with TRBJ1-4; 7 nucleotides line up with TRBD1. Germline V gene sequence: CDR1 MNHEY, CDR2 SVGAGI. After removal of 4 bases from V and 8 bases from J, the junction contained 7 bases not matched to a gene. The CDR3 is 14 residues long. CDR3 nucleotide sequence: TGTGCCAGCAGTTTGGGCAGCAGGGGGGAAAAACTGTTTTTT. Translating gives CASSLGSRGEKLFF.

This rearrangement joins TRBV6-4 to TRBJ1-5, with 10 bases matching TRBD1. Germline V gives CDR1 MRHNA, CDR2 SNTAGT. The CDR3 length is 15 residues. Trimming took 5 bases from V and 0 from J; bases not matched to a gene: 1. In DNA, the CDR3 is TGTGCCAGCAGTCGGACAGGGGGTAGCAATCAGCCCCAGCATTTT. Translated, it gives CASSRTGGSNQPQHF.

About this clone itself: Distinct nucleotide sequences in the sample also encode this CDR3. The genes are TRBV5-6 and TRBJ1-1; D is perhaps TRBD1 (6 bases). This CDR3 is built from 12 residues. V was shortened by 4 bases and J by 3 bases, with 7 bases between the two germline ends. CDR1 and CDR2 from the germline V gene are SGHDT and YYEEEE. CDR3 in amino acids: CASSPGDTEAFF. DNA of the CDR3: TGTGCCAGCAGCCCAGGGGACACTGAAGCTTTCTTT. Combining the CDR3 with reference TRBV5-6 and TRBJ1-1 gives the whole variable domain DAGVTQSPTHLIKTRGQQVTLRCSPKSGHDTVSWYQQALGQGPQFIFQYYEEEERQRGNFPDRFSGHQFPNYSSELNVNALLLGDSALYLCASSPGDTEAFFGQGTRLTVV.

This clone was detected only once. The rearrangement joins TRBV27 to TRBJ2-3; no reliable D call. The CDR3 runs to 12 residues. Trimming shortened V by 4 bases and J by 4 bases, and 6 bases separated the two germline ends. The germline gives CDR1 MNHEY, CDR2 SMNVEV (reference sequence). DNA for the CDR3: TGTGCCAGCAGTTCCCTCTCAGATACGCAGTATTTT. Translated, it gives CASSSLSDTQYF.